These 7 T cell receptor beta chains came from one sample sequenced in a study of shared clonotypes between healthy human individuals. TCRdb's copy holds only in-frame clones and misses some; the assay was immunoSEQ multiplex PCR. The sample holds around 1,000,000 clones; approximately 77% are singletons and the top ten take 0.89%. Source material: memory CD4+ T cells from PBMCs. Subset defined: CD45RA-negative fraction. Receptors were obtained from a man aged 18 to 30 in good health. Some clones in this sample may be carry-over from other donors' samples.

The chain couples TRBV5-1 to TRBJ2-3; D gene unclear. The V gene's germline CDR1 is SGHRS and CDR2 YFSETQ. This CDR3 comprises 12 residues. Trimming stripped 4 bases from V and 6 bases from J, with 9 bases between. The CDR3 nucleotides read TGCGCCAGCAGCCCCGAGGAGGATACGCAGTATTTT. Encoded protein: CASSPEEDTQYF.

This chain links TRBV4-1 with TRBJ2-1; D perhaps matches TRBD2 (5 bases). Trimming removed 1 base at V and 1 base at J, with 11 bases between. CDR3 length: 16 amino acids. Germline V gives CDR1 MGHRA, CDR2 YSYEKL. This CDR3 reads CASSQGYGGSYNEQFF. CDR3 nucleotide sequence: TGCGCCAGCAGCCAAGGGTATGGAGGATCCTACAATGAGCAGTTCTTC.

The J gene is TRBJ1-2, the V gene TRBV7-2; tentative D call: TRBD1 (5 bases). From germline, CDR1 is SGHTA and CDR2 FQGNSA. V dropped 5 bases and J dropped 2 bases, with 12 bases sitting between them. The CDR3 is 14 amino acids. The CDR3 nucleotides read TGTGCCAGCAGCCCCGGGACCTTCAACTATGGCTACACCTTC. It codes for CASSPGTFNYGYTF.

This clone was seen once. Here the CDR3 reads CSVEWLVGNEQFF. CDR3 in DNA: TGCAGCGTTGAATGGCTCGTTGGCAATGAGCAGTTCTTC. V usage is TRBV29-1 and J usage is TRBJ2-1, with unresolved D. V lost 2 bases and J lost 6, with 11 bases in between. The CDR3 has 13 amino acids. Germline CDR1 and CDR2: SQVTM and ANQGSEA.

This chain links TRBV15 with TRBJ1-2; the D is unclear. The CDR3 runs 14 residues. Germline values: CDR1 LNHNV, CDR2 YYDKDF (reference sequence). Trimming stripped 0 bases from V and 2 bases from J, with 7 bases between. This CDR3 is CATSRERLNYGYTF. The CDR3 nucleotides are TGTGCCACCAGCAGAGAAAGGTTGAACTATGGCTACACCTTC.

J is TRBJ1-1 and V is TRBV5-3; a weak D match, TRBD1 (5 bases). TRBV5-3 is reported as an ORF; its role is uncertain. There are 15 residues in the CDR3. V lost 8 bases and J lost 0, with 17 bases in between. As DNA, the CDR3 is TGTGCCAGCAGCAGTTCCCGACAGATGAACACTGAAGCTTTCTTT. It is translated as CASSSSRQMNTEAFF.

A single count supports this clone. The V call is TRBV18, the J call TRBJ1-1; D is unresolved. This CDR3 spans 12 amino acids. V shed 2 bases and J shed 8 bases, with 9 bases lying between them. CDR1 is KGHSH and CDR2 is LQKENI in the germline V gene. CDR3 region: CASSPGKGEAFF. The CDR3 nucleotides are TGTGCCAGCTCACCAGGAAAAGGGGAAGCTTTCTTT. Filled out from reference TRBV18 and TRBJ1-1, the complete variable domain reads NAGVMQNPRHLVRRRGQEARLRCSPMKGHSHVYWYRQLPEEGLKFMVYLQKENIIDESGMPKERFSAEFPKEGPSILRIQQVVRGDSAAYFCASSPGKGEAFFGQGTRLTVV.